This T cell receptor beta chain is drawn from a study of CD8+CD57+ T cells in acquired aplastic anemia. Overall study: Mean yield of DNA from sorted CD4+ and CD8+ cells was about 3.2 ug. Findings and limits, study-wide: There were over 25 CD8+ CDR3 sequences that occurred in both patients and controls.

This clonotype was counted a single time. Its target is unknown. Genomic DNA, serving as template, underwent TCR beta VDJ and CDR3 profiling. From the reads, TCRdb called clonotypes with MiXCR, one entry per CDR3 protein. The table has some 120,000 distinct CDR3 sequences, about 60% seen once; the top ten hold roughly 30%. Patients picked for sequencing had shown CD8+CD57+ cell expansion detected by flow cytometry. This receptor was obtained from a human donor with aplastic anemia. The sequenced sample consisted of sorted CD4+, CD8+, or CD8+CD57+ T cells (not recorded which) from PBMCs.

Here the CDR3 reads CASSLVGLTAEAFF. CDR3 bases: TGTGCCAGCAGCTTGGTAGGTCTCACGGCTGAAGCTTTCTTT. V gene TRBV9 combines with J gene TRBJ1-1; D call uncertain. Per germline, CDR1 SGDLS and CDR2 YYNGEE. Trimming shortened V by 4 bases and J by 6 bases, and 16 bases separated the two germline ends. There are 14 residues in the CDR3.